These T cell receptor beta chains were read from a single sample in a study of CD8 T cells in Susac syndrome. MiXCR, run by TCRdb on the immunoSEQ multiplex PCR reads, gives a single entry per CDR3 protein. In the table there are more than 200,000 distinct CDR3 sequences, more than 85% of which are singletons. Material for sequencing was CD8+ T cells from PBMCs. These receptors were collected from a human donor with multiple sclerosis. Each CDR3 is given with its conserved first and last residue. Part of the rows lack a size; the others show once, few, many or a class for expanded clones.

j_gene	v_gene	abundance	CDR3aa
TRBJ2-2	TRBV4-1	once	CASSQEPQTSGGTGELFF
TRBJ1-5	TRBV12-5	.	CASRASNQPQHF
TRBJ1-5	TRBV6-1	.	CAINLQAYSNQPQHF
TRBJ2-3	TRBV19	.	CASSISHTDTQYF
TRBJ2-2	TRBV9	.	CASRQGLSGELFF
TRBJ1-1	TRBV21-1	.	CASSKGHRERDARPEAFF
TRBJ1-1	TRBV5-4	.	CASSLSGLPKNTEAFF
TRBJ2-7	TRBV30	.	CAWSVQDGYEQYF
TRBJ2-7	TRBV12-3/TRBV12-4	.	CASSFGVGSYEQYF
TRBJ2-7	TRBV11-2	once	CASSYTSGGPRAYEQYF
TRBJ2-3	TRBV2	.	CASSDPLGLAGRDTQYF
TRBJ1-2	TRBV6-2/TRBV6-3	.	CASSYEAVYGYTF
TRBJ2-5	TRBV21-1	once	CASLRTFSSGGGQGFQETQYF
TRBJ1-4	TRBV12-3/TRBV12-4	.	CASSLVGVNEKLFF
TRBJ2-1	TRBV7-9	.	CASSSLLSGSSYNEQFF
TRBJ1-3	TRBV12-3/TRBV12-4	.	CASSPDSDTIYF
TRBJ2-1	TRBV30	few	CAWSDWGDNEQFF
TRBJ1-5	TRBV4-2	.	CASSQDLGNQPQHF
TRBJ2-6	TRBV9	.	CASSAQSSGANVLTF
TRBJ2-1	TRBV30	.	CAWSGLVYQSSYNEQFF
TRBJ1-1	TRBV24-1	.	CATSAGTEAFF
TRBJ1-2	TRBV30	.	CAWVPGHGGIYGYTF
TRBJ1-2	TRBV7-9	.	CASSPLGPSGYTF
TRBJ1-4	TRBV3-1	.	CASSQVSPATNEKLFF
TRBJ1-5	TRBV6-5	.	CASSYGRGSNQPQHF
TRBJ2-2	TRBV6-5	.	CASSYGALNTGELFF
TRBJ2-1	TRBV19	.	CASDSQSSYNEQFF
TRBJ2-1	TRBV19	.	CASSFSVHEQFF
TRBJ1-2	TRBV29-1	.	CSVEEDVGGYTF
TRBJ1-5	TRBV5-8	.	CASSRGVSREYQPQHF
TRBJ1-1	TRBV19	.	CASSVRQWNTEAFF
TRBJ1-5	TRBV2	.	CASSEALAQPQHF
TRBJ2-3	TRBV9	.	CASSVGLPDTQYF
TRBJ2-3	TRBV9	.	CASSLGQNTDTQYF
TRBJ2-7	TRBV4-3	.	CASSQEANYEQYF
TRBJ2-7	TRBV6-1	few	CASSELPGQGNGEQYF